This TCR beta chain was identified during a study of blood T cell repertoires in COVID-19. TCRdb's table, derived via immunoSEQ multiplex PCR, lists solely in-frame clones and lacks some. The table records some 150,000 clones, over 75% of them present only once. Recovered status applied to Cohort 3 donors who had two consecutive negative PCRs. It also applied to those with clearance or with symptom resolution. Germline lookup yields CDR1 SEHNR and CDR2 FQNEAQ (reference sequence). The CDR3 is made up of 16 amino acids. The V and J ends lost 1 base and 0 bases, in that order; junction bases with no gene match: 4.

The V call is TRBV7-9, the J call TRBJ2-3, with 7 bases lining up with TRBD2. The clonotype originates from a woman aged 45-65 years who had recovered from COVID-19. The specimen was PBMCs or T cells enriched from blood (not recorded which). The CDR3: CASSLVSSGSTDTQYF. The DNA for the CDR3 is TGTGCCAGCAGCTTAGTGTCTAGCGGTAGCACAGATACGCAGTATTTT.